These T cell receptor beta chains were read from a single sample in a study of identical twins' blood T cells. MiXCR was run by TCRdb on the 5' RACE reads, yielding one entry per CDR3 protein. The sample carries 300,000 to 400,000 distinct CDR3 sequences, roughly 31% recorded once. The sequencing sample was made of PBMCs. These receptors were obtained from a woman aged 18 to 55 in good health. Both conserved end residues are part of each CDR3. Fields, in order: V gene, J gene, CDR3 protein.

>TRBV5-1|TRBJ1-1
CASSLDPGAQTEAFF
>TRBV7-9|TRBJ1-2
CASSLGATGLGYTF
>TRBV6-1|TRBJ2-5
CASSGLGIETQYF
>TRBV9|TRBJ1-2
CASSSRDRENGYTF
>TRBV5-5|TRBJ2-3
CASSFGHGTDTQYF
>TRBV11-1|TRBJ2-2
CASSLSFPGNTGELFF
>TRBV21-1|TRBJ2-2
CASSTTQGPDTGELFF
>TRBV20-1|TRBJ1-2
CSDQSANYGYTF
>TRBV7-8|TRBJ2-1
CASSLRGATKANDQFF
>TRBV18|TRBJ2-1
CASSPPGLADNEQFF
>TRBV18|TRBJ2-7
CASSPRGDYEQYF
>TRBV6-5|TRBJ1-3
CASSYSGVTSGNTIYF
>TRBV12-5|TRBJ2-1
CASGLSGGSSYNEQFF
>TRBV12-3/TRBV12-4|TRBJ1-1
CASNYPGAVNTEAFF
>TRBV20-1|TRBJ2-3
CSARDGGRGDTQYF
>TRBV2|TRBJ2-1
CASSVMGYEQFF
>TRBV2|TRBJ2-1
CASTSGAGGRNEQFF
>TRBV10-3|TRBJ2-6
CAIEAGDGAGANVLTF
>TRBV29-1|TRBJ2-1
CSVETGNEQFF
>TRBV7-2|TRBJ2-5
CASSLAREETQYF
>TRBV20-1|TRBJ2-7
CSAYIAGGLDEQYF
>TRBV6-2/TRBV6-3|TRBJ2-2
CASKSGGNTGELFF
>TRBV3-1|TRBJ1-3
CASSQSGNTIYF
>TRBV6-5|TRBJ2-7
CASSLGQGWGEQYF
>TRBV5-1|TRBJ2-2
CASTGYANTGELFF
>TRBV5-1|TRBJ1-4
CASSRGSGEKLFF